Detailed here is one T cell receptor (beta chain). Its antigen is not known. The assay was immunoSEQ multiplex PCR, and TCRdb's table has in-frame clones only and misses some. The sample includes under 7,000 clones, approximately 80% of them seen just once. This sample is drawn from a study of chemoradiotherapy in HPV16-positive cancers. Study-wide findings and caveats: HPV-specific T cells were functionally defined from only a couple of HPV16-positive patients. Non-HPV-specific T cells did not expand in tumors during treatment, whereas candidate HPV-specific clones and E7-related motifs did.

Trimming removed 1 base from V and 7 bases from J, with 11 bases in between. The length of the CDR3 is 14 residues. Germline V gives CDR1 SGHNT, CDR2 YYREEE (reference sequence). Repeated repertoire sampling spanned the course of chemoradiotherapy. The receptor was isolated from a human donor with HPV-associated anogenital cancer. This material was obtained from a patient who underwent chemoradiotherapy. This chain joins TRBV5-4 and TRBJ1-4; D not resolved. CDR3: CASSLMAVGEKLFF. In nucleotides, the CDR3 is TGTGCCAGCAGCTTGATGGCGGTGGGTGAAAAACTGTTTTTT.